This TCR beta chain was observed in a study of cytomegalovirus exposure and HLA in healthy donors. In the study overall: Genotyping of 300 to 450 donors showed that roughly 83% belonged to the Caucasian-associated ancestry cluster. Notes on the study in general: The study designated some 180 TCR beta chains cytomegalovirus-associated. Available immune exposure information was restricted to CMV serostatus only. Most CMV-associated TCR beta chains were later found to appear HLA-restricted.

A word on this clone: Its target is not known.

The CDR3 extends over 18 amino acids. CDR1 MNHGY and CDR2 SAAAGT come from the germline V gene. V lost 4 bases to trimming and J lost 5 bases; unmatched junction nucleotides: 14. Primers included in the PCR were 60 Vbeta and 13 Jbeta primers. Repertoires were generated with immunoSEQ multiplex PCR, while TCRdb's copy carries only in-frame clones and drops some. Of 100,000 to 150,000 clones detected, about 79% appear once; the ten largest clones hold around 2.1%. This receptor was obtained from a man aged 50 or older in good health and CMV-seronegative. Sequences were obtained from PBMCs. This chain connects TRBV6-8 to TRBJ2-5; 12 nucleotides match TRBD2. CDR3 protein: CASSWGLAGPTIVETQYF. The CDR3 DNA follows: TGTGCCAGCAGTTGGGGACTAGCGGGTCCTACCATCGTTGAGACCCAGTACTTC.